This T cell receptor (beta chain) was profiled in a study of T cells after posttransplantation cyclophosphamide. Study outcomes and limitations: Recipient CMV seropositivity and CMV reactivation strongly tracked TRB clonality.

This clone was seen at least ten times. Its antigen remains unknown. TCRdb's copy holds only in-frame clones and misses some; the assay was immunoSEQ multiplex PCR. The sample lists 10,000 to 15,000 clones, none appearing once, the ten largest making up 25% to 30%. Cyclophosphamide on days +3 and +4 followed busulfan-fludarabine conditioning and a marrow graft. This clonotype was obtained from a female patient aged 40 to 55 who received an allogeneic stem cell transplant from an unrelated donor, was CMV-positive, and had acute GVHD only. A share of the T cells may be of graft donor origin. The input for sequencing was PBMCs, taken after allogeneic stem cell transplant with posttransplant cyclophosphamide.

The CDR3 loop reads CASSVGRRDRGAYNEQFF. Here the CDR3 DNA reads TGTGCCAGCAGCGTAGGAAGGCGGGACAGGGGGGCCTACAATGAGCAGTTCTTC. The chain employs TRBV9 and TRBJ2-1, with 11 positions matching TRBD1. In germline, CDR1 is SGDLS, CDR2 YYNGEE. V lost 0 bases and J lost 2; bases outside the gene matches: 7. The CDR3 has 18 residues.